This T cell receptor beta chain appears in the sequencing data of a study of CD8 T cells in Susac syndrome. The overall study: Among sequenced Susac syndrome patients, six had active disease and roughly eight were in remission. Susac syndrome patients were untreated, on corticosteroids with some adding intravenous immunoglobulin, or on intravenous immunoglobulin only.

The CDR3 contains 14 residues. The germline V gene has CDR1 KGHSH and CDR2 LQKENI. Trimming cost V 6 bases and J 0 bases, with 11 bases left between them. The diagnostic criteria for definite or probable disease, as recently defined, were met by the patients with Susac syndrome. Reverse transcription of 0.5 to 1 ug RNA was performed with random hexamers. An immunoSEQ multiplex PCR generated amplified TCR beta CDR3 products spanning 54 Vbeta and 13 Jbeta. TCRdb re-analysed the immunoSEQ multiplex PCR reads in MiXCR, keeping a single row per CDR3 protein. The table lists about 180,000 distinct CDR3 sequences, around 94% of them singletons.

The rearrangement links TRBV18 to TRBJ1-1; no firm D call. This TCR was sampled from a human donor with Susac syndrome. Sequences were obtained from CD4+ T cells from PBMCs. This CDR3 is CASSPSPVNTEAFF. CDR3 sequence (DNA): TGTGCCAGCTCCCCTAGTCCGGTGAACACTGAAGCTTTCTTT.